This T cell receptor beta chain was identified during a study of T cell changes during pregnancy in multiple sclerosis. TCRdb keeps only in-frame clones here, not all; method: immunoSEQ multiplex PCR. This sample yields nearly 110,000 clones, of which roughly 90% are seen a single time; approximately 1.6% belongs to the top ten. V was pared by 5 bases and J by 4 bases, with 12 bases between. The CDR3 loop spans 14 amino acids. CDR1 MNHEY and CDR2 SVGAGI come from the germline V gene. The material sequenced was peripheral blood, taken after pregnancy. The chain joins TRBV6-5 to TRBJ2-1; a weak D match, TRBD1 (6 bases). The TCR originated in a female donor with multiple sclerosis, enrolled in a pregnancy study. CDR3 sequence (DNA): TGTGCCAGCAGTAGACAGGCTTCTTACAATGAGCAGTTCTTC. As protein: CASSRQASYNEQFF.